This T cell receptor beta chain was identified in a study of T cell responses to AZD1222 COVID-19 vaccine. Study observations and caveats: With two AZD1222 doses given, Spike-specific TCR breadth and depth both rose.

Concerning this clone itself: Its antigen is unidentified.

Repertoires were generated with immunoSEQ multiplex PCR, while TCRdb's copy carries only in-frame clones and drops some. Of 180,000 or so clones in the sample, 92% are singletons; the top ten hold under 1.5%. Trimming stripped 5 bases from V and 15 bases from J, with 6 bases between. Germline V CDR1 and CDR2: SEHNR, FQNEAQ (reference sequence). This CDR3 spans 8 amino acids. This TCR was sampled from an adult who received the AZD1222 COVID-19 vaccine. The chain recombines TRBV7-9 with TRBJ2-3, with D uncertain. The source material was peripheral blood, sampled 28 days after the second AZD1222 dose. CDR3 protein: CASSTIYF. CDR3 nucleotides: TGTGCCAGCAGCACAATTTATTTT.